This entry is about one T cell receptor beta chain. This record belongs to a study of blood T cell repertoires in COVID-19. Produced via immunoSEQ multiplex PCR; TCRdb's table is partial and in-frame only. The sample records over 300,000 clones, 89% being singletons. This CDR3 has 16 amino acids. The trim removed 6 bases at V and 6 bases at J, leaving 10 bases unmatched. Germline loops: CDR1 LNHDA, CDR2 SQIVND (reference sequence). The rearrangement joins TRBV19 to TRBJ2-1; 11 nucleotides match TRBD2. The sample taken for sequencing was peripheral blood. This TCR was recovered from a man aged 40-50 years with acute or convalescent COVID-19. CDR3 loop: CASSQYSGRVRNEQFF. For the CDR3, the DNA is TGTGCCAGTAGCCAGTATAGCGGGAGGGTTCGCAATGAGCAGTTCTTC.